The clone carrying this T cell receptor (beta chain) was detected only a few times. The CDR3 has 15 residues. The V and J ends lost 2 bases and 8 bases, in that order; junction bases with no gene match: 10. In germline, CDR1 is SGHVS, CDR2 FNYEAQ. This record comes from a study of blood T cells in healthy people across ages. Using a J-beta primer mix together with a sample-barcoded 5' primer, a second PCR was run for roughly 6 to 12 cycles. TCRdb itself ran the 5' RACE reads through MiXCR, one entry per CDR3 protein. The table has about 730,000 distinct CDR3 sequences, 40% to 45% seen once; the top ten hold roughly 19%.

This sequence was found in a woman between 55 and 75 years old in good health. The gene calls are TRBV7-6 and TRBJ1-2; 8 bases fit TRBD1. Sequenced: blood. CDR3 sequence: CASSLSPTGDEGYTF. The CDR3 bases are TGTGCCAGCAGCTTATCTCCGACAGGGGATGAAGGCTACACCTTC.